The subject of this entry is one T cell receptor (beta chain). The antigen remains unidentified. Both 60 Vbeta primers and 13 Jbeta primers went into the PCR. TCRdb keeps only in-frame clones here, not all; method: immunoSEQ multiplex PCR. The sample includes some 170,000 clones, around four fifths of them seen just once. The CDR3 is made up of 14 amino acids. Germline CDR1 is MGHRA and CDR2 is YSYEKL. V gave up 4 bases and J gave up 2 bases; unmatched junction bases: 5. The data stem from a study of cytomegalovirus exposure and HLA in healthy donors. General study findings and limits: Later work found most CMV-associated TCR beta chains apparently HLA-restricted. Some V segments, including TRBV6-2 and TRBV6-3, were excluded as indistinguishable.

The receptor comes from a man aged 18 to 35 in good health and CMV-seropositive. Sample: PBMCs. This chain connects TRBV4-1 to TRBJ2-7, with 7 bases identical to TRBD1. The CDR3 DNA follows: TGCGCCAGCAGCCTACGACAGGGCCCCTACGAGCAGTACTTC. The encoded protein is CASSLRQGPYEQYF.